This T cell receptor beta chain was found in a study of molecular identifiers for immune sequencing clone quantification. TCRdb re-analysed the PCR reads in MiXCR, keeping a single row per CDR3 protein. The sample holds around 86,000 distinct CDR3 sequences, roughly 19% seen once. At least ten counts were recorded for this clonotype. A CD8+CD4-CCR7+CD45RA+ phenotype served as the sorting definition for naive CD8 T cells. Sequencing used naive CD8+ T cells from blood, with Jurkat cell RNA spiked in. Regarding subset: FACS-sorted CD8+CD4-CCR7+CD45RA+ naive T cells. This sequence was found in a human donor in good health. Some libraries in this study had Jurkat cell RNA spiked in.

CDR3 sequence reads: CASWVPTYNEQFF. CDR3 in DNA: TGTGCCTCCTGGGTCCCGACCTACAATGAGCAGTTCTTC. This rearrangement joins TRBV30 to TRBJ2-1, with D hard to call. The CDR3 extends over 13 amino acids. V was cut by 7 bases and J by 2 bases, with 12 bases left in between. Germline V CDR1 and CDR2: GTSNPN, SVGIG (reference sequence).